Listed below are T cell receptor beta chains from one sample, sequenced in a study of blood T cell repertoires in COVID-19. Assay used: immunoSEQ multiplex PCR; TCRdb lists only in-frame clones, some missing. The sample contains about 210,000 clones, approximately 80% of which appear only once. Sequencing was done on a sample of PBMCs or T cells enriched from blood (not recorded which). The receptors stem from a man aged 40-49 years who had recovered from COVID-19. Both conserved end residues are part of each CDR3. Fields, in order: J gene, V gene, clone size, D gene, CDR3 DNA, CDR3 protein. The D gene is left open where the match is weak. Some rows have no size entry. The others give once, few or many, or a class for an expanded clone.

TRBJ1-2,TRBV4-1,-,TRBD1,TGCGCCAGCAGCCAAGAGACAGGGGTGACTTATGGCTACACCTTC,CASSQETGVTYGYTF
TRBJ1-2,TRBV18,-,TRBD1,TGTGCCAGCTCACCTCCGGGACAGCCTAACTATGGCTACACCTTC,CASSPPGQPNYGYTF
TRBJ2-3,TRBV5-6,-,TRBD2,TGTGCCAGCAGCTTGGGACTAGCGGGGTCCACAGATACGCAGTATTTT,CASSLGLAGSTDTQYF
TRBJ1-2,TRBV10-1,-,-,TGCGCCAGCAGTGAGACCGGACGGGGTTCGGGCTACACCTTC,CASSETGRGSGYTF
TRBJ2-5,TRBV30,-,TRBD2,TGTGCCTGGAGTCCTTTTAGCGGGGAGACCCAGTACTTC,CAWSPFSGETQYF
TRBJ1-2,TRBV27,-,-,TGTGCCAGCTCCCTTCGACAGACGGGTGGCTACACCTTC,CASSLRQTGGYTF
TRBJ2-5,TRBV12-3/TRBV12-4,-,-,TGTGCCAGCAGTTTATCGGAGGGGGAGACCCAGTACTTC,CASSLSEGETQYF
TRBJ1-2,TRBV5-6,-,-,TGTGCCAGCAGCGGAGGACTTCGGGGGACTGGCTACACCTTC,CASSGGLRGTGYTF
TRBJ2-7,TRBV5-1,-,-,TGCGCCAGCAGCTTGGGGCAGAAGACCTACGAGCAGTACTTC,CASSLGQKTYEQYF
TRBJ1-2,TRBV4-1,-,-,TGCGCCAGCAGCCCCCTTGACAGGCCGGGGAGATACACCTTC,CASSPLDRPGRYTF
TRBJ2-3,TRBV9,-,TRBD1,TGTGCCAGCACCCCTGGGACAGGGGTCACAGATACGCAGTATTTT,CASTPGTGVTDTQYF
TRBJ2-2,TRBV5-4,-,-,TGTGCCAGCAGCTCCCCATTGGGGGAGCTGTTTTTT,CASSSPLGELFF
TRBJ1-3,TRBV6-5,-,-,TGTGCCAGCAGTTCCCTACGACTGACCTCTGGAAACACCATATATTTT,CASSSLRLTSGNTIYF
TRBJ2-7,TRBV29-1,few,TRBD1,TGCAGCGTTGCAGGGAGGCAGGGGGCCGAGCAGTACTTC,CSVAGRQGAEQYF
TRBJ1-2,TRBV2,-,-,TGTGCCAGCTTGCAGGGCTCCTATGGCTACACCTTC,CASLQGSYGYTF
TRBJ1-6,TRBV5-1,once,-,TGCGCCAGCAGCGGGGCCGATTTACTGGATTCACCCCTCCACTTT,CASSGADLLDSPLHF
TRBJ2-7,TRBV2,-,-,TGTGCCAGCAGTGAAGGTCATGGGGGGGCCGGAAGGGAGCAGTACTTC,CASSEGHGGAGREQYF
TRBJ2-5,TRBV27,-,-,TGTGCCAGCAGTAGGACTGGTGGAGAGACCCAGTACTTC,CASSRTGGETQYF
TRBJ1-2,TRBV6-5,-,-,TGTGCCAGCAACTCGAGGGCTTTTAGTGGCTACACCTTC,CASNSRAFSGYTF